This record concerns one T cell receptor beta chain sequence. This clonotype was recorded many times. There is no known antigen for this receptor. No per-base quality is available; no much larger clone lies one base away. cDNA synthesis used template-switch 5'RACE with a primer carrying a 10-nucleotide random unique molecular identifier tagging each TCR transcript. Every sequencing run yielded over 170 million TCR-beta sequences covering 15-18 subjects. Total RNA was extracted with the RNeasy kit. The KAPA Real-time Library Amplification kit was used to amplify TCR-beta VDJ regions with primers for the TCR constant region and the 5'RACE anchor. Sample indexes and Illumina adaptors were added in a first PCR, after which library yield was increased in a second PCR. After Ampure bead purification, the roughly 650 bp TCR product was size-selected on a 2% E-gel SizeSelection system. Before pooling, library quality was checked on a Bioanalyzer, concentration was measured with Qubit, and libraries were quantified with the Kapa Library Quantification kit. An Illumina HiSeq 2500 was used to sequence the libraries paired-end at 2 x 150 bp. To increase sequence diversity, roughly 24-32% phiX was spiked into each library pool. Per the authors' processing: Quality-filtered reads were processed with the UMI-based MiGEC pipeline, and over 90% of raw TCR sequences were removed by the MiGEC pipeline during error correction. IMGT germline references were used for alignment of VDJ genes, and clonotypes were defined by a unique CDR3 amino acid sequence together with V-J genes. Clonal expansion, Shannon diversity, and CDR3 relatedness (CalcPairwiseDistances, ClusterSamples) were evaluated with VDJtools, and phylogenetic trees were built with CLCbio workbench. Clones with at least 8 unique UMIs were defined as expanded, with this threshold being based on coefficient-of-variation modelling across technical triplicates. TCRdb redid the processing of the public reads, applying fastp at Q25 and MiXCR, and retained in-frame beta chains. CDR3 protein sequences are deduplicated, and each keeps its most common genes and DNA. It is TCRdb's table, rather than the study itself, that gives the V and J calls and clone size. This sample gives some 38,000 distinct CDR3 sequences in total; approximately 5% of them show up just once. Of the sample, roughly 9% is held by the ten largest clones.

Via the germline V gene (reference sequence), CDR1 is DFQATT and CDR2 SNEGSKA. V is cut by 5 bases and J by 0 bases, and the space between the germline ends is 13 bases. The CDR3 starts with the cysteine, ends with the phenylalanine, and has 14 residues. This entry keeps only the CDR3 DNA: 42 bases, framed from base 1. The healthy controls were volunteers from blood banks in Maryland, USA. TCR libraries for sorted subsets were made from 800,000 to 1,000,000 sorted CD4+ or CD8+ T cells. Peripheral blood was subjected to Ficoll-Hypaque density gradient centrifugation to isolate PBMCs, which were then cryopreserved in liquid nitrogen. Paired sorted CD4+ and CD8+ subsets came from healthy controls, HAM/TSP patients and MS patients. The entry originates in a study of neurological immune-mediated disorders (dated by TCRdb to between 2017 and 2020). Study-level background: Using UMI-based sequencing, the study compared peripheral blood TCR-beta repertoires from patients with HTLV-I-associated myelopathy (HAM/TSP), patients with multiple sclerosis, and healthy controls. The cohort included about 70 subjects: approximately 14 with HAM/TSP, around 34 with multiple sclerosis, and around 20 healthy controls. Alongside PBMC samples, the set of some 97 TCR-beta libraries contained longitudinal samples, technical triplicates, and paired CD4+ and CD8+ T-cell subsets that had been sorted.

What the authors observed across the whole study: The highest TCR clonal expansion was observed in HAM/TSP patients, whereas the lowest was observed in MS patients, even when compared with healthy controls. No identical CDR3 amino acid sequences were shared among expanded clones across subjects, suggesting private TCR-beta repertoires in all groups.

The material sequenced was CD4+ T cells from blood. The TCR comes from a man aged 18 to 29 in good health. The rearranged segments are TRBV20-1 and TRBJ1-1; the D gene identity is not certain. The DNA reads TGCAGTGCTTCCCCCGGCAGCATGAACACTGAAGCTTTCTTT. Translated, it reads CSASPGSMNTEAFF.